This T cell receptor (beta chain) was captured by sequencing in a study of cytomegalovirus exposure and HLA in healthy donors (TCRdb year 2017). Background on the whole study: An earlier analysis of some 620 of the donors reported 276 Gb of sequence data and 100 million to 120 million unique TCR beta sequences obtained from about 179 million T cells. Among the roughly 370 genotyped donors, under 90% belonged to the genetic ancestry cluster associated with self-reported Caucasian donors. Approximately 310 gigabases of sequencing data and tens of millions of unique TCR sequences were included in an early release covering about 700 HLA-typed donors. To predict cytomegalovirus infection status, the study combined high-throughput TCR immunosequencing, statistical association of individual TCRs with disease status, and machine learning. Among 398 genotyped donors of the cohort, an average of approximately 240,000 unique TCR beta nucleotide sequences were sequenced per donor, about a sixth of them non-productive. The T cell repertoires of around 730 subjects were profiled by immunosequencing and related to cytomegalovirus serostatus. HLA typing covered class I and class II loci at four-digit resolution. In an earlier analysis of 500 to 650 of the donors, high-throughput TCR beta sequencing was used to judge whether each TCR beta V gene segment behaved as functional or pseudogenic. Donor age, sex, ethnicity and CMV serostatus were compiled alongside the repertoire data. A separate validation cohort of roughly 110 different subjects was used in addition to the roughly 700-subject first cohort. Rather than using new phenotypic data, the later analysis identified candidate immune exposures from TCR beta sequences and from how often those sequences occurred across donors. The study was designed to test whether signatures of past pathogen exposure could be identified by cataloging public T cell receptors. A later genetic analysis took genome-wide SNP genotypes for about three fifths of the roughly 700 donors and used that subset as a discovery cohort. A handful of DR-DQ haplotypes were treated as single units for association and clustering because of strong linkage in the cohort. The number of donors typed differed by locus, with about 620-630 for A, B, C, DRB1 and DQB1, roughly 520 for DQA1, some 570 for DPA1, and around 430 for DPB1. A later analysis re-analyzed previously published TCR beta repertoires from approximately 670 donors and added high-resolution HLA genotyping to study TCR occurrence patterns. Every discovery cohort repertoire had been produced on one sequencing platform. What the authors observed across the whole study: A later genetic analysis associated a missense DCLRE1C variant with V-gene and J-gene trimming of TCR beta chains, and an independent cohort replicated the association. The only immune exposure information available for the cohort was CMV serostatus. A later analysis reported that several top co-occurrence clusters appeared linked to parvovirus B19, influenza, CMV and Epstein-Barr virus. Because counts were too low, fewer than 20 rarely observed V segments, including chromosome 9 orphons, were excluded from the earlier analysis of about 500 of the donors. The cohort was sequenced for TCR beta chains only, and without alpha or paired-chain data the features that could be detected were limited. Compared with equally common non-associated chains, HLA-associated TCR beta chains in a later analysis were more clonally expanded and had lower generation probabilities. In a later analysis, the rate of TCR association differed among HLA loci, with DRB1 alleles having the most associated TCRs and HLA-C alleles having the fewest. In a later analysis, most CMV-associated TCR beta chains were found to appear HLA-restricted, with HLA associations seemingly driven largely by CMV exposure. Some IMGT-functional V segments, including TRBV6-2 and TRBV6-3, could not be distinguished by the 87-base-pair reads and were therefore excluded. Correlated functional status among segregating V segments might be attributable to linkage disequilibrium, but an unknown experimental factor could not be ruled out. It was suggested by the authors that the approach could potentially be generalized to other disease states and immunological phenotypes. While some public TCRs were present in many individuals, most TCR sequences turned up only very rarely across donors. A total of 150 to 200 TCR beta chains were listed by the study as associated with cytomegalovirus. Specific HLA alleles were associated with 15,000 to 20,000 TCR beta sequences at a false discovery rate of 0.05 in a later analysis. A few of the identified cytomegalovirus-associated TCR beta chains were confirmed in vitro to be specific for cytomegalovirus antigens. In a later genetic analysis, fewer N-insertions in productive TCRs were reported among donors in an Asian-associated ancestry cluster than the roughly 670-donor mean. An earlier analysis of around 500 of the donors showed that most TCR beta V segments appeared in productive rearrangements either about 90% or about 30% of the time, which broadly matched IMGT annotations. A further reported finding was that TCR beta sequences accurately predicted the HLA-A and HLA-B alleles for most subjects in the first cohort. The classifier was reported to diagnose cytomegalovirus status with high specificity and sensitivity in both the original cohort and the validation cohort. Assigning TCR associations to individual alleles was difficult when HLA alleles, especially DR and DQ, strongly co-occurred. Roughly uniform sequencing depth across donors was assumed in presence/absence analyses, although this assumption may not hold. The sequencing pipeline was judged likely to have produced a cluster of highly shared sequence variants as a technical artifact. Because HLA typing was missing for some donors at each locus, association tests included only the typed subset.

Worth noting for this clone: Its antigen remains undetermined. No qualities accompany the bases; no much larger clone lies one base away.

In total, approximately 700 healthy bone marrow donors made up the cohort. At the time of sampling, all cohort members were nominally healthy, though unrecorded immune exposures were likely present. The donor was CMV seronegative and belonged to the group of 352 seronegative cohort members. A peripheral blood sample was provided by each donor, and peripheral blood mononuclear cells were used for TCR beta sequencing. The Qiagen DNeasy Blood Extraction Kit was used to extract genomic DNA from the blood cell samples. The library was produced with the immunoSEQ multiplex PCR assay. For the multiplex PCR, a mixture combining 60 forward primers for TCR Vbeta segments and 13 reverse primers for TCR Jbeta segments was used. The CDR3 region of rearranged TCR beta genes was amplified from genomic DNA with a multiplex PCR assay. Amplified TCR beta libraries were sequenced as 87-base-pair reads on the Illumina HiSeq System. The original methods were these. In a later analysis, tens of millions of unique TCR beta chains were counted across the 500 to 700 repertoires, and roughly 9.9 million of these chains were shared by at least two donors. Raw reads were error-corrected and collapsed into unique sequences with a nearest-neighbor algorithm that merged closely related sequences to remove PCR and sequencing errors. Alignment of CDR3 sequences to IMGT reference sequences was used to assign V, D and J gene segments. For a sequence to be retained, at least a six-nucleotide match to both a V gene segment and a J gene segment was required. Rearrangements were classified as productive when the CDR3 lacked stop codons and remained in frame with V and J, and all other rearrangements were classified as non-productive. Following IMGT convention, CDR3 was defined as the stretch from the second conserved V-encoded cysteine to the conserved J-encoded phenylalanine. The earlier analysis of fewer than 700 of the donors excluded sequences that lacked an unambiguous match to a single V gene segment. In an earlier analysis of approximately 590 of the donors, a V segment was called functional when productive rearrangements were above 56.7%, and segregating when the standard deviation between donors exceeded 5%. A statistical classification framework was built to diagnose cytomegalovirus status from the catalog of TCR beta chain sequences. In a later analysis, V and J genes were assigned by comparing TCR nucleotide sequences against IMGT/GENE-DB human TR gene sequences. The TCRdist pipeline was used in a later analysis to assign CDR3 sequences and most-parsimonious VDJ recombination scenarios. In a later analysis, each TCR beta chain was defined by its CDR3 amino acid sequence together with its V-gene family, and reads lacking a unique V-gene family were excluded. As a way to deal with suspected cross-contamination and a sequencing artifact, a later analysis dropped 450 to 600 nucleotide sequences that were highly shared and had low generation probability. A later analysis calculated a clonal expansion index for each public chain from normalized within-repertoire ranks of inferred template counts. In a later analysis, generation probabilities were computed using a VDJ recombination model fitted to out-of-frame rearrangements, and the results were checked against IGoR. In a later analysis, TCR-TCR, TCR-HLA and TCR-CMV co-occurrence was scored with hypergeometric tests, and a repertoire-size bias correction was applied to TCR pairs. A later analysis estimated false discovery rates by permuting HLA or CMV assignments 20 times. In a later analysis, co-occurring TCRs were grouped with DBSCAN, and TCRdist sequence similarity was added when clustering was performed within HLA-allele-positive subsets. Repertoires with fewer than 30,000 or more than 120,000 public chains, plus five repertoires with anomalous nucleotide sharing, were excluded from co-occurrence clustering. In TCRdb, the immuneACCESS table is reduced to in-frame sequences with V and J assigned. These tables do not hold every clone; where another copy was compared, an unresolved V gene accounts for under half, and the others remain unexplained. V, J and clone size reflect that table, while D and trimming were determined from the DNA. The sample includes about 110,000 clones, with 60% to 80% observed a single time. The ten largest clonotypes hold roughly 0.79% of the sample.

Trimming removed 5 bases from V and 7 bases from J; the gene matches leave 6 bases unexplained. The germline V gene yields KGHSH for CDR1 and LQKENI for CDR2. Measured from the cysteine to the phenylalanine, the CDR3 is 14 residues long. Only the CDR3 portion is preserved as DNA: 42 bases, with reading frame beginning at the first base. The specimen was PBMCs. The chain links TRBV18 with TRBJ2-5; 11 central nucleotides agree with TRBD1. The receptor's source is a boy aged 5-17 years in good health and CMV-seronegative. The DNA is TGTGCCAGCTCAACGGGGACAGGGGGAGTGACCCAGTACTTC. This gives the protein CASSTGTGGVTQYF. Where the CDR3 stops, the reference TRBV18 and TRBJ2-5 genes take over; the full variable domain is NAGVMQNPRHLVRRRGQEARLRCSPMKGHSHVYWYRQLPEEGLKFMVYLQKENIIDESGMPKERFSAEFPKEGPSILRIQQVVRGDSAAYFCASSTGTGGVTQYFGPGTRLLVL.